These T cell receptor beta chains were read from a single sample in a study of T cell responses to AZD1222 COVID-19 vaccine. Profiling relied on immunoSEQ multiplex PCR, and the TCRdb table lists in-frame clones only, not all of them. Of more than 140,000 clones listed, roughly 93% are singletons. The starting material was peripheral blood, obtained on day 0 of MenACWY control vaccination. Receptors originate from an adult in good health. Each CDR3 is given with its conserved first and last residue. Fields, in order: V gene, J gene, clone size, D gene, CDR3 DNA, CDR3 protein. The D gene is left open where the match is weak. Not all rows give a size; the values are once, few, many and, for expanded clones, a class.

V: TRBV30; J: TRBJ1-2; size: NA; D: NA; DNA: TGTGCCTGGACGGAAGGATATGGCTACACCTTC; CDR3: CAWTEGYGYTF
V: TRBV21-1; J: TRBJ2-2; size: NA; D: NA; DNA: TGTGCCAGCAGGGACAGGGAATTTACCGGGGAGCTGTTTTTT; CDR3: CASRDREFTGELFF
V: TRBV7-3; J: TRBJ2-1; size: NA; D: NA; DNA: TGTGCCAGCAGCTTATCAGGGCTCAATGAGCAGTTCTTC; CDR3: CASSLSGLNEQFF
V: TRBV6-2/TRBV6-3; J: TRBJ1-5; size: NA; D: NA; DNA: TGTGCCAGCAGTTACTTTGGGGGGGTATGGCCCCAGCATTTT; CDR3: CASSYFGGVWPQHF
V: TRBV5-5; J: TRBJ2-2; size: NA; D: NA; DNA: TGTGCCAGCAGCTTGGATCCCAATGTCCCGAACACCGGGGAGCTGTTTTTT; CDR3: CASSLDPNVPNTGELFF
V: TRBV7-3; J: TRBJ2-7; size: NA; D: TRBD1; DNA: TGTGCCAGCAGCTTACGACAGGGCAGCGGGCAGTACTTC; CDR3: CASSLRQGSGQYF
V: TRBV5-1; J: TRBJ2-1; size: NA; D: TRBD2; DNA: TGCGCCAGCAGCTTGGTTAGCGGGAGTAACGGGGATGAGCAGTTCTTC; CDR3: CASSLVSGSNGDEQFF
V: TRBV10-3; J: TRBJ1-1; size: NA; D: NA; DNA: TGTGCCATCAGCCGTGAGGGGAACACTGAAGCTTTCTTT; CDR3: CAISREGNTEAFF
V: TRBV2; J: TRBJ2-2; size: NA; D: TRBD2; DNA: TGTGCCAGCAGTGAACCTAGCGGGGGGACCGGGGAGCTGTTTTTT; CDR3: CASSEPSGGTGELFF
V: TRBV7-9; J: TRBJ1-2; size: once; D: TRBD1; DNA: TGTGCCAGCAGCTTACCGAAAACACAGGGGGCCTCCGGTTCTGGCTACACCTTC; CDR3: CASSLPKTQGASGSGYTF
V: TRBV20-1; J: TRBJ1-5; size: NA; D: NA; DNA: TGCAGTGCTCGTGAGGCGGGGGGGATGAATCAGCCCCAGCATTTT; CDR3: CSAREAGGMNQPQHF
V: TRBV30; J: TRBJ2-3; size: NA; D: NA; DNA: TGTGCCTGGATCCCCGAGCCTCACGCTCTCACAGATACGCAGTATTTT; CDR3: CAWIPEPHALTDTQYF